Listed below are T cell receptor beta chains from one sample, sequenced in a study of blood T cell repertoires in COVID-19. TCRdb's table, derived via immunoSEQ multiplex PCR, lists solely in-frame clones and lacks some. In the table there are fewer than 250,000 clones, 80% to 90% of which are singletons. Material: peripheral blood. Source of these receptors: a man between 25 and 39 years old with acute or convalescent COVID-19. CDR3s include the opening cysteine and the closing phenylalanine or tryptophan. The order of the fields is clone size, J gene, V gene, D gene, CDR3 DNA, CDR3 protein. The D gene is left open where the match is weak. The size of a clone is reported for some rows only, either as once, few or many, or as a class for expanded clones.

size: NA
J: TRBJ1-1
V: TRBV14
D: NA
DNA: TGTGCCAGCAGCCAAGACGACAGGAAGAACACTGAAGCTTTCTTT
CDR3: CASSQDDRKNTEAFF

size: NA
J: TRBJ2-2
V: TRBV10-3
D: NA
DNA: TGTGCCATCAGTGAGCGGGGACACACAGCGACCGGGGAGCTGTTTTTT
CDR3: CAISERGHTATGELFF

size: NA
J: TRBJ2-7
V: TRBV14
D: TRBD2
DNA: TGTGCCAGCAGCCCCTGGGCGGGAGGGGCCTACGAGCAGTACTTC
CDR3: CASSPWAGGAYEQYF

size: NA
J: TRBJ1-5
V: TRBV5-8
D: NA
DNA: TGTGCCAGCAGCTTGTCTCCGGATCAGCCCCAGCATTTT
CDR3: CASSLSPDQPQHF

size: NA
J: TRBJ1-3
V: TRBV5-1
D: NA
DNA: TGCGCCAGCCGGACCCGGGGGGGAAACACCATATATTTT
CDR3: CASRTRGGNTIYF

size: NA
J: TRBJ2-2
V: TRBV19
D: NA
DNA: TGTGCCTCGAAGCCCGTCGCGAACACCGGGGAGCTGTTTTTT
CDR3: CASKPVANTGELFF

size: once
J: TRBJ1-1
V: TRBV2
D: NA
DNA: TGTGCCAGCCAACCCCTACAGGCAATGAACACTGAAGCTTTCTTT
CDR3: CASQPLQAMNTEAFF

size: NA
J: TRBJ1-1
V: TRBV5-8
D: TRBD1
DNA: TGTGCCAGCCGTCCCGGGACAGGGTTTAATTTGAACACTGAAGCTTTCTTT
CDR3: CASRPGTGFNLNTEAFF

size: NA
J: TRBJ1-1
V: TRBV19
D: NA
DNA: TGTGCCAGTAAGTCCTCGACAGGCTACCACACTGAAGCTTTCTTT
CDR3: CASKSSTGYHTEAFF

size: NA
J: TRBJ1-1
V: TRBV4-1
D: NA
DNA: TGCGCCAGCAGCCAGGGGCGGACTGAAGCTTTCTTT
CDR3: CASSQGRTEAFF

size: NA
J: TRBJ2-3
V: TRBV3-1/TRBV3-2
D: NA
DNA: TGTGCCAGCAGCCAAAATCCCCGGGACTTAATAATCTTT
CDR3: CASSQNPRDLIIF

size: NA
J: TRBJ2-1
V: TRBV19
D: TRBD1
DNA: TGTGCCACCTCAAGCCGGGGACAGGGATACAATGAGCAGTTCTTC
CDR3: CATSSRGQGYNEQFF

size: NA
J: TRBJ2-3
V: TRBV4-1
D: TRBD2
DNA: TGCGCCAGCAGCTCGACTAGCGGCCGAGCTGATACGCAGTATTTT
CDR3: CASSSTSGRADTQYF

size: NA
J: TRBJ2-1
V: TRBV9
D: TRBD2
DNA: TGTGCCAGCAGCATTAGCGGGGGGAACCTCAATGAGCAGTTCTTC
CDR3: CASSISGGNLNEQFF

size: NA
J: TRBJ2-5
V: TRBV28
D: NA
DNA: TGTGCCAGCCGACCACCGACAGCCCGGGAGACCCAGTACTTC
CDR3: CASRPPTARETQYF

size: NA
J: TRBJ1-5
V: TRBV5-4
D: NA
DNA: TGTGCCAGCAGCTTGGGGTCCACCGCCGGGCCCCAGCATTTT
CDR3: CASSLGSTAGPQHF

size: NA
J: TRBJ2-6
V: TRBV27
D: NA
DNA: TGTGCCAGCGGCGCCGTCGGCGGAACCAACTCTGGGGCCAACGTCCTGACTTTC
CDR3: CASGAVGGTNSGANVLTF

size: NA
J: TRBJ1-5
V: TRBV5-8
D: NA
DNA: TGTGCCAGCAGCTTGGTTCAGTATGTTAGCAATCAGCCCCAGCATTTT
CDR3: CASSLVQYVSNQPQHF

size: NA
J: TRBJ1-5
V: TRBV19
D: TRBD1
DNA: TGTGCCAGTCGTCCGGGACAGGGATTCAGCAATCAGCCCCAGCATTTT
CDR3: CASRPGQGFSNQPQHF

size: NA
J: TRBJ1-5
V: TRBV5-1
D: NA
DNA: TGCGCCAGCAGCTTGGGGCAAAATCAGCCCCAGCATTTT
CDR3: CASSLGQNQPQHF

size: NA
J: TRBJ1-3
V: TRBV15
D: NA
DNA: TGTGCCACCAGACCTAGACTATTCTCTGGAAACACCATATATTTT
CDR3: CATRPRLFSGNTIYF

size: NA
J: TRBJ1-2
V: TRBV5-1
D: NA
DNA: TGCGCCAGCAGCCCCAGGGAATACTATGGCTACACCTTC
CDR3: CASSPREYYGYTF